This T cell receptor beta chain comes out of a study of OX40 agonist ivuxolimab in advanced cancers. As for the study in general: People in dose escalation had one of these cancers: hepatocellular carcinoma, melanoma, renal cell or head and neck cancer. Age averaged around 58 years (range roughly 20 to 90), and more than 80% were male.

CDR1 is LNHDA and CDR2 is SQIVND in the germline V gene (reference sequence). The CDR3 loop spans 15 amino acids. V lost 3 bases to trimming and J lost 2 bases; unmatched junction nucleotides: 4. TCRdb's copy holds only in-frame clones and misses some; the assay was immunoSEQ multiplex PCR. This table has 40,000 to 45,000 clones, 80% appearing once. The chain uses TRBV19 and TRBJ2-1, with 7 positions matching TRBD1. This sequence originates from an adult with an advanced solid tumor such as melanoma, head and neck, liver or kidney cancer. Sequencing used CD4+ or CD8+ T cells sorted from blood, obtained in a trial of the OX40 agonist ivuxolimab. The CDR3 loop is CASSIKGAPYNEQFF. Here the CDR3 DNA reads TGTGCCAGTAGTATTAAGGGGGCTCCCTACAATGAGCAGTTCTTC. Full variable domain (missing parts from reference TRBV19 and TRBJ2-1): DGGITQSPKYLFRKEGQNVTLSCEQNLNHDAMYWYRQDPGQGLRLIYYSQIVNDFQKGDIAEGYSVSREKKESFPLTVTSAQKNPTAFYLCASSIKGAPYNEQFFGPGTRLTVL.